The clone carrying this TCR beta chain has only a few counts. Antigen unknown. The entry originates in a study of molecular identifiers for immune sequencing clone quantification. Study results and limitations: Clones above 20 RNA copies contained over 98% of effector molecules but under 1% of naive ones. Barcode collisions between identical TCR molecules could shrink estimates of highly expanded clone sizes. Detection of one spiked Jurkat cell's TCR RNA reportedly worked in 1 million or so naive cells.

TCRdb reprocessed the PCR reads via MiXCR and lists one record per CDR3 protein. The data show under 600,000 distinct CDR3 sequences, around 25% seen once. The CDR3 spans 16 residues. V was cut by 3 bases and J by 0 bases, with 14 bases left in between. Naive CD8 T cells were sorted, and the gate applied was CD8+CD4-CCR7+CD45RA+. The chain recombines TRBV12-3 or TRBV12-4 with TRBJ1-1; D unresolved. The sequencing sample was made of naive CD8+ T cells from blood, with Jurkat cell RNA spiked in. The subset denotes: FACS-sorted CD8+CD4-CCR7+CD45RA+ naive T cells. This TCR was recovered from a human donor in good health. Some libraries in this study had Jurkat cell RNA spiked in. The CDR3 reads CASSFRRAVMNTEAFF. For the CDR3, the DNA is TGTGCCAGCAGTTTCAGGAGGGCGGTAATGAACACTGAAGCTTTCTTT.